This T cell receptor (beta chain) came from a study of blood T cell repertoires in COVID-19. About the research overall: Acute and convalescent COVID-19 specimens originated in the United States, Italy and Spain.

Original handling: How many nucleated cells were present was estimated from reference gene primer amplification. TCRdb's copy holds only in-frame clones and misses some; the assay was immunoSEQ multiplex PCR. V and J calls plus clone size are reproduced from that table; the DNA served to infer D and trimming. The sample contains 200,000 to 250,000 clones, 88% of which appear only once. The receptor was derived from a woman aged 45-60 years with acute COVID-19. Sequenced input: PBMCs or T cells enriched from blood (not recorded which).

CDR3 DNA sequence: TGTGCCAGCCTAGCGGCCTACAATGAGCAGTTCTTC. It encodes CASLAAYNEQFF. The chain joins TRBV28 to TRBJ2-1; 7 bases agree with TRBD2. CDR3 size: 12 residues. Germline loops: CDR1 MDHEN, CDR2 SYDVKM. V lost 8 bases, J lost 2 bases, and 0 bases stayed unmatched.